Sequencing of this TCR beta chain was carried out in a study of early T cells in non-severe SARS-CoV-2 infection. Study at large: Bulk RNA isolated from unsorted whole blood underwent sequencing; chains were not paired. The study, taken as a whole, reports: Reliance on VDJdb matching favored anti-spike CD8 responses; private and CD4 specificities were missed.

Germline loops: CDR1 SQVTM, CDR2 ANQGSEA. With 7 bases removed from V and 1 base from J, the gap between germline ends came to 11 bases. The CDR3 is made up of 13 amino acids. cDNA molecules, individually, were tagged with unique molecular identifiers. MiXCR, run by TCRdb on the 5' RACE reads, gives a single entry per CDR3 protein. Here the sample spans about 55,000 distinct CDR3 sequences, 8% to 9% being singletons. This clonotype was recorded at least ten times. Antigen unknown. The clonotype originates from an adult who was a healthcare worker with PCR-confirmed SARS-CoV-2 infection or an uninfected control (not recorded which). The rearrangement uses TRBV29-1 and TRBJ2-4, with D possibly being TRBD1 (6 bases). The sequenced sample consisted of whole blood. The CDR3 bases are TGCAGCGCAACAGGGCTGGCCAAAAACATTCAGTACTTC. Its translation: CSATGLAKNIQYF.